Listed below are T cell receptor beta chains from one sample, sequenced in a study of T cells in Graves' hyperthyroidism and ophthalmopathy. TCRdb itself ran the multiplex PCR reads through MiXCR, one entry per CDR3 protein. The repertoire consists of about 350,000 distinct CDR3 sequences, with approximately 15% occurring once and the leading ten covering approximately 23%. The sequencing sample was made of blood. These receptors originate from a woman aged 25-40 years with Graves' hyperthyroidism. Both conserved end residues are trimmed from each CDR3. A D gene is named only where the DNA matches it firmly.

j_call d_call v_call cdr3_aa
TRBJ2-7 TRBD2 TRBV20-1 STERDSYEQY
TRBJ2-7 . TRBV30 AWSRGVSYEQY
TRBJ1-1 TRBD1 TRBV6-2/TRBV6-3 ASSYSRTGGGTEAF
TRBJ2-7 . TRBV12-3/TRBV12-4 ASRSTDTSYEQY
TRBJ1-1 TRBD1 TRBV29-1 SGRGQGMNTEAF
. . TRBV5-1 ASSADGGYEQF
TRBJ2-7 TRBD2 TRBV7-9 ASEGTSGNDEQY
TRBJ2-7 TRBD2 TRBV3-1 ASSPSGSPYEQY
TRBJ1-5 TRBD1 TRBV12-3/TRBV12-4 ASSDPGTGYNQPQH
TRBJ2-3 TRBD2 TRBV20-1 SARGGGRTSTDTQY
TRBJ2-1 TRBD2 TRBV12-3/TRBV12-4 ASRLLAGGRYEQF
TRBJ1-1 . TRBV5-1 ASSSGLGPGRNTEAF
TRBJ1-1 . TRBV3-1 ASSQGDRGMNTEAF
TRBJ1-2 . TRBV6-2/TRBV6-3 ASSYRQGYGYT
TRBJ2-7 . TRBV12-3/TRBV12-4 ASSVGEEQY
TRBJ1-5 TRBD1 TRBV28 ASKFEGASNQPQH
TRBJ2-2 . TRBV2 ASRGGVAGTGELF
TRBJ2-7 . TRBV7-2 ASSLGDRWTYEQY
TRBJ2-1 TRBD1 TRBV7-8 ASSSRTGLKNEQF
TRBJ2-6 TRBD1 TRBV7-8 ASSFKRGPVPGANVLT
TRBJ2-1 TRBD2 TRBV18 ASSPRGRTYHEQF
TRBJ1-5 . TRBV28 ASSLQLGREVQPQH